This T cell receptor beta chain was sequenced in a study of OX40 agonist ivuxolimab in advanced cancers. V dropped 5 bases and J dropped 4 bases, with 12 bases sitting between them. In germline, CDR1 is SGHAT, CDR2 FQNNGV. The CDR3 runs to 13 residues. Sequenced by immunoSEQ multiplex PCR; TCRdb stores in-frame clones only, minus some. Of 90,000 or so clones detected, roughly nine tenths appear once; the ten largest clones hold 3.4%. Here the sequenced sample was CD4+ or CD8+ T cells sorted from blood, taken in a trial of the OX40 agonist ivuxolimab. The genes are TRBV11-2 and TRBJ2-7, with D hard to call. The clonotype comes from an adult with an advanced solid tumor such as melanoma, head and neck, liver or kidney cancer. In DNA, the CDR3 is TGTGCCAGCAGCCTCATGATTGGATACGAGCAGTACTTC. Translation gives CASSLMIGYEQYF. The entire variable domain, with the rest obtained from reference TRBV11-2 and TRBJ2-7, is as follows: EAGVAQSPRYKIIEKRQSVAFWCNPISGHATLYWYQQILGQGPKLLIQFQNNGVVDDSQLPKDRFSAERLKGVDSTLKIQPAKLEDSAVYLCASSLMIGYEQYFGPGTRLTVT.